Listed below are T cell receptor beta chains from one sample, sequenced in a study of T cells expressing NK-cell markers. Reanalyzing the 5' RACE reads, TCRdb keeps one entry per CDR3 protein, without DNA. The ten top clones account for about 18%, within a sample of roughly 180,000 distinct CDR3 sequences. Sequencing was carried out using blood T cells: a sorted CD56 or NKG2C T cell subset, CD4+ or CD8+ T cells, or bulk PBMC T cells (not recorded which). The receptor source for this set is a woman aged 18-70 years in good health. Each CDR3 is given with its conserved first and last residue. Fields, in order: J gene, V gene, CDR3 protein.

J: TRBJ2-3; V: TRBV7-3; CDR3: CASSLGLPTDTQYF
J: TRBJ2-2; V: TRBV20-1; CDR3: CSASSTGRPGELFF
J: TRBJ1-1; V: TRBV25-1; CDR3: CASSHRAMNTEAFF
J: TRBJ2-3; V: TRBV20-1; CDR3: CSASPPSGHGTDTQYF
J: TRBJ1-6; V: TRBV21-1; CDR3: CASSKVSWDGGRDSPLHF
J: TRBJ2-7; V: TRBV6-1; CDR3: CASRPQMGLTYEQYF
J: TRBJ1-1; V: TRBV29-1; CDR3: CSVAQPTEAFF
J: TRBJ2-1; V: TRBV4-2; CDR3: CASSQAITSHNEQFF
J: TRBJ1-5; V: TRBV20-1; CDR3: CSASPGTVDQPQHF
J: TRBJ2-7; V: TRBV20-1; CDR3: CSARSGLTYEQYF
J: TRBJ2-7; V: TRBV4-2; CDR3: CASSQDHRGHRSYEQYF
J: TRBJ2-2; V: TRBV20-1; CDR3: CSARGGRQSGELFF
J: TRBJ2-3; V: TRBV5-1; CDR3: CASSLNRGDTDTQYF
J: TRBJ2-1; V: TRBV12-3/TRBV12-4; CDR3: CASSYVGSYNEQFF
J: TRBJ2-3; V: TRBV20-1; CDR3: CSAAGLAGTTTDTQYF
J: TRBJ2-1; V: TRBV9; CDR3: CASSASGTLPGEQFF
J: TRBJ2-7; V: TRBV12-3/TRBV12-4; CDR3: CASSLWSRDEQYF
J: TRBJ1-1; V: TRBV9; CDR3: CASSALPGGNTEAFF
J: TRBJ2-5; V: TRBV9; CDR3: CASSDSGLAGLETQYF
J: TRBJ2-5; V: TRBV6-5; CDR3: CATSGREETQYF
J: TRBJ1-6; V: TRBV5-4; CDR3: CASSFRPGTGNSPLHF
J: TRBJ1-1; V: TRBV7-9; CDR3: CASKGVVNTEAFF
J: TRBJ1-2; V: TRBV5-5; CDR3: CATTITWGTDYGYTF
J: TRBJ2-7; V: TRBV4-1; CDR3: CASSQAGAQNEQYF
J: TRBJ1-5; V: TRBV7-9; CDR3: CASSSGQGRQPQHF
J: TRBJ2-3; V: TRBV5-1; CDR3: CASSLFRGSTDTQYF
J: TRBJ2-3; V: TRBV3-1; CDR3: CASSQEGPSGTSTDTQYF
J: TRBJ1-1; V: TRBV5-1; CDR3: CASGAGGVTEAFF
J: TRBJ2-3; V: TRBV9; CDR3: CASCRAGGFTDTQYF
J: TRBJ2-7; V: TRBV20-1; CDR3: CSATQGTGGRYEQYF
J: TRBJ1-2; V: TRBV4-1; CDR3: CASSQVPGQANYGYTF
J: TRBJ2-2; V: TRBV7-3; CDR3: CASSSATGGTGELFF
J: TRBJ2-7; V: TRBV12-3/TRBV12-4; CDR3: CASSLALGQGSYEQYF
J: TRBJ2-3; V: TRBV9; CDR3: CASSVGGAGATDTQYF
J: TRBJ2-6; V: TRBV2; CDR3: CASSVRGGPGANVLTF
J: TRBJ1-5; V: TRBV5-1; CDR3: CASSPQGIGNQPQHF
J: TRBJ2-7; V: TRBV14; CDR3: CASSRRLQGIEEQYF
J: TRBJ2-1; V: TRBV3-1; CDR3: CASSPGTASSHEQFF
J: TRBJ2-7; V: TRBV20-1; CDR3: CSAAPRDGGYYEQYF
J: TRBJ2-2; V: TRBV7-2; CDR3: CASSFPQLAVTGELFF
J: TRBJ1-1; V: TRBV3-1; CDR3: CASSQDLTGLRAFF
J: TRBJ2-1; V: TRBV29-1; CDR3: CSVRGIGINEQFF
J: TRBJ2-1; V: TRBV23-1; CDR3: CASSQGDVNEQFF
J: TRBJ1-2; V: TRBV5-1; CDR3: CASSFGQGDNYGYTF
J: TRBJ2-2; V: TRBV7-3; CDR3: CASLPTHGTGELFF
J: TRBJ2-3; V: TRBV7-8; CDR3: CASSLEAGFTDTQYF
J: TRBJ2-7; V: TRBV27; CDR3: CATSGAGGSSYEQYF
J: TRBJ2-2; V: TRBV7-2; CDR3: CASSFSFVSTGELFF
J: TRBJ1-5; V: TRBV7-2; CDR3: CASSATGGVSQPQHF
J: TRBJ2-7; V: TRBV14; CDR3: CASSQATSRSYEQYF
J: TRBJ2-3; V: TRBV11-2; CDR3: CASSLEARTSGWADTQYF
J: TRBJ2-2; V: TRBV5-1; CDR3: CASSTFDTNTGELFF
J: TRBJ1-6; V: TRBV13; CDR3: CASSPRQGMKSPLHF
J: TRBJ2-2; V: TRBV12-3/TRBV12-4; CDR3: CATPRPEGGGTGELFF
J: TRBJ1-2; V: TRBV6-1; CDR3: CASSAGTEPYGYTF
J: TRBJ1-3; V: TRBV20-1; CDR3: CSARDNSHSGNTIYF